The source of this TCR beta chain is a study of blood T cell repertoires in COVID-19. Whole-study context: Sources were T cells, B-cell-depleted T cells, or PBMCs; the material itself was cDNA or gDNA.

Followed over time, Seattle patients had been enrolled while infection was active. Original handling: Reference gene primer amplification gave estimated nucleated cell counts. The protocol was immunoSEQ multiplex PCR, while the TCRdb copy is restricted to in-frame clones and leaves out a portion. Clone size and the V and J calls come from that table; the DNA yielded D and trimming. Altogether 100,000 to 150,000 clones are present, around 89% being singletons, with the ten largest covering about 4.5%. The source is a man aged 60 to 75 with COVID-19, enrolled during active disease. What was sequenced was peripheral blood.

Here the CDR3 reads CASSHPGGINGYTF. CDR3 in DNA: TGTGCCAGCAGTCACCCCGGGGGAATTAACGGCTACACCTTC. The V and J genes are TRBV6-5 and TRBJ1-2; tentatively, D is TRBD1 (5 bases). CDR1 is MNHEY and CDR2 is SVGAGI in the germline V gene. This CDR3 contains 14 residues. V lost 5 bases, J lost 8 bases, and 18 bases lay in between.